The rows below give T cell receptor beta chains drawn from one sample of a study of T cells of healthy individuals. TCRdb passed the 5' RACE reads through MiXCR, listing each CDR3 protein once. The top ten clones hold under 7.5% of a sample with about 100,000 distinct CDR3 sequences, roughly 15% of them seen once. These receptors were taken from a human donor in good health. Both conserved end residues are part of each CDR3. A D gene is named only where the DNA matches it firmly. The size entry is marked missing in some rows and otherwise reads once, few, many or a size class.

j_call | d_call | v_call | clone_size | cdr3_aa | cdr3_nt
TRBJ2-5 | . | TRBV10-3 | few | CAIQDESETQYF | TGTGCCATCCAGGACGAGTCCGAGACCCAGTACTTC
TRBJ2-1 | . | TRBV6-2/TRBV6-3 | many | CASSPGLLQFF | TGTGCCAGCAGCCCGGGACTTTTGCAGTTCTTC
TRBJ1-4 | TRBD1 | TRBV28 | many | CASSETGGQEKLFF | TGTGCCAGCAGCGAGACAGGGGGCCAGGAAAAACTGTTTTTT
TRBJ1-1 | . | TRBV5-1 | few | CASSLTQTVGNTEAFF | TGCGCCAGCAGCTTGACACAGACAGTCGGGAACACTGAAGCTTTCTTT
TRBJ2-2 | TRBD2 | TRBV28 | many | CASSKGTRVTGELFF | TGTGCCAGCAGTAAAGGGACTAGAGTTACCGGGGAGCTGTTTTTT
TRBJ2-5 | TRBD1 | TRBV4-2 | . | CASSQEQGAQETQYF | TGTGCCAGCAGCCAAGAGCAGGGGGCACAAGAGACCCAGTACTTC
TRBJ1-5 | TRBD1 | TRBV20-1 | many | CSARLVLGQGNQPQHF | TGCAGTGCTAGGCTCGTACTTGGACAGGGCAATCAGCCCCAGCATTTT
TRBJ2-7 | . | TRBV20-1 | . | CSARDVGYEQYF | TGCAGTGCTAGAGATGTGGGTTACGAGCAGTACTTC
TRBJ2-1 | TRBD2 | TRBV15 | . | CATKLAGGNEQFF | TGTGCCACCAAACTAGCGGGAGGGAATGAGCAGTTCTTC
TRBJ2-5 | TRBD2 | TRBV5-6 | many | CASSLRLAGGQETQYF | TGTGCCAGCAGCTTGAGACTAGCGGGGGGTCAAGAGACCCAGTACTTC
TRBJ1-5 | TRBD1 | TRBV19 | many | CASSGTDRGLDQPQHF | TGTGCCAGTAGTGGGACGGACAGGGGCCTTGATCAGCCCCAGCATTTT
TRBJ2-7 | . | TRBV10-2 | . | CASSEDSVYEQYF | TGCGCCAGCAGTGAGGACAGTGTCTACGAGCAGTACTTC
TRBJ1-6 | . | TRBV6-5 | many | CASSYFFSGENSPLHF | TGTGCCAGCAGTTACTTTTTTTCGGGGGAGAATTCACCCCTCCACTTT
TRBJ2-1 | . | TRBV7-7 | many | CASSLSEGSYNEQFF | TGTGCTAGCAGCCTATCAGAGGGGTCCTACAATGAGCAGTTCTTC
TRBJ1-2 | TRBD1 | TRBV6-2/TRBV6-3 | few | CASSGPGQGATPYGYTF | TGTGCCAGCAGTGGCCCGGGACAGGGGGCGACTCCGTATGGCTACACCTTC
TRBJ2-1 | TRBD1 | TRBV7-2 | . | CASSTGQYNEQFF | TGTGCCAGCAGCACGGGACAGTACAATGAGCAGTTCTTC
TRBJ2-1 | TRBD1 | TRBV20-1 | few | CSARQGVYDEQFF | TGCAGTGCAAGACAGGGGGTATACGATGAGCAGTTCTTC
TRBJ2-1 | . | TRBV28 | . | CASSLRWFNEQFF | TGTGCCAGCAGCCTCCGATGGTTCAATGAGCAGTTCTTC
TRBJ2-1 | . | TRBV7-2 | few | CASSPGAGREFF | TGTGCCAGCAGCCCGGGGGCTGGAAGGGAGTTCTTC
TRBJ1-4 | TRBD1 | TRBV4-2 | few | CASSQESFRGRLEKLFF | TGTGCCAGCAGCCAAGAGTCATTCAGGGGGCGACTTGAAAAACTGTTTTTT
TRBJ2-3 | . | TRBV29-1 | . | CSAGGGPTDTQYF | TGCAGCGCCGGTGGGGGCCCCACAGATACGCAGTATTTT
TRBJ2-3 | . | TRBV29-1 | few | CSVEDYRFTDTQYF | TGCAGCGTTGAAGATTACAGGTTCACAGATACGCAGTATTTT
TRBJ1-1 | . | TRBV27 | few | CTSSLCGSTEAFF | TGCACCAGCAGTTTATGTGGGAGCACTGAAGCTTTCTTT
TRBJ1-6 | . | TRBV12-3/TRBV12-4 | many | CASSSSGPSRLPLHF | TGTGCCAGCAGTAGCTCCGGTCCCTCCCGGCTACCCCTCCACTTT
TRBJ2-3 | . | TRBV11-3 | many | CASGGADTQYF | TGTGCCAGCGGCGGGGCAGATACGCAGTATTTT
TRBJ1-5 | . | TRBV28 | many | CASSPGQESHF | TGTGCCAGCAGTCCCGGACAAGAATCCCATTTT
TRBJ2-1 | TRBD2 | TRBV4-2 | . | CASRAIAGPSYNEQFF | TGTGCCAGCAGGGCGATAGCGGGTCCCTCCTACAATGAGCAGTTCTTC
TRBJ1-1 | TRBD1 | TRBV6-2/TRBV6-3 | . | CASRTGQMNTEAFF | TGTGCCAGCAGAACGGGACAGATGAACACTGAAGCTTTCTTT